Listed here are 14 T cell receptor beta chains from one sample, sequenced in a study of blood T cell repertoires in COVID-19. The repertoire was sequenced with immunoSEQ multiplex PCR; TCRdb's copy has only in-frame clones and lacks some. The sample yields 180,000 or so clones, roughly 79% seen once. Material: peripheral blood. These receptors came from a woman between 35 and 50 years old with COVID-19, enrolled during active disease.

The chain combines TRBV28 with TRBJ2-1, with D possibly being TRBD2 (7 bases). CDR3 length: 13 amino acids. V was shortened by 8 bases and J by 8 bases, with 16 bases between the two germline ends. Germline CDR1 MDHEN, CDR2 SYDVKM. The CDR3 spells CASRKGGFHEQFF. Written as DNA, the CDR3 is TGTGCCAGCCGTAAGGGGGGGTTCCATGAGCAGTTCTTC.

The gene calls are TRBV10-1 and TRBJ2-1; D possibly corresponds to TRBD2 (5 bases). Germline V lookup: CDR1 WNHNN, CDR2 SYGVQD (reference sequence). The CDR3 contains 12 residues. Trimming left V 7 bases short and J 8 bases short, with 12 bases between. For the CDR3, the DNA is TGCGCCAGCAATAGTGCGGGCGATGAGCAGTTCTTC. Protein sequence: CASNSAGDEQFF.

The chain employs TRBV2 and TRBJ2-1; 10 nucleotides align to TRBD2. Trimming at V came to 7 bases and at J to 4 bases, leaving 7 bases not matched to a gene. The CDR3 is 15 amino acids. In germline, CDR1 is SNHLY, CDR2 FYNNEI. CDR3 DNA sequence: TGTGCCAGCATTCTCGGACTAGCGGAATACAATGAGCAGTTCTTC. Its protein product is CASILGLAEYNEQFF. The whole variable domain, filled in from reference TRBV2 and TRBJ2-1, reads EPEVTQTPSHQVTQMGQEVILRCVPISNHLYFYWYRQILGQKVEFLVSFYNNEISEKSEIFDDQFSVERPDGSNFTLKIRSTKLEDSAMYFCASILGLAEYNEQFFGPGTRLTVL.

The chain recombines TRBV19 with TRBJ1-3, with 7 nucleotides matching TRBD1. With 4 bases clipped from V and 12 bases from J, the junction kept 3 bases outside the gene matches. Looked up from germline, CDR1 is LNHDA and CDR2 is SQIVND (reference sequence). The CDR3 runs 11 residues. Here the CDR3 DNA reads TGTGCCAGTAGTACGGGGACAGTCATATATTTT. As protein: CASSTGTVIYF.

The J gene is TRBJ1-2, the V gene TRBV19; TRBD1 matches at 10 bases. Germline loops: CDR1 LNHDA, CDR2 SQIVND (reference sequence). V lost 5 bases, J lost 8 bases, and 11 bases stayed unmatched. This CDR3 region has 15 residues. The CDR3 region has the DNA TGTGCCAGTAGTGTACCCGGGACAGGGGTATTCGGCTACACCTTC. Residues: CASSVPGTGVFGYTF.

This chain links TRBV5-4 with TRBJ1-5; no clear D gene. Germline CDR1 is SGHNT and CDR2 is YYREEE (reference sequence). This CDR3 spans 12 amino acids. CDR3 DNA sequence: TGTGCTACCAAAAATGGGAGGAAGCCCCAGCATTTT. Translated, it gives CATKNGRKPQHF.

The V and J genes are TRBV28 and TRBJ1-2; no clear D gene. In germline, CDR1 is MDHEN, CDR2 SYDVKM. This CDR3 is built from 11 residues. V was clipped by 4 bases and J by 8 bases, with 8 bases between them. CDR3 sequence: CASSSGRGYTF. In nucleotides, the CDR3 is TGTGCCAGCAGTTCGGGGAGAGGCTACACCTTC.

The CDR3 is CASSLGQGANGYTF. CDR3 nucleotide sequence: TGTGCCAGCAGCTTGGGACAGGGGGCAAATGGCTACACCTTC. This chain connects TRBV5-6 to TRBJ1-2, with 10 bases identical to TRBD1. This CDR3 contains 14 residues. The V gene end was trimmed by 0 bases and the J gene end by 6 bases; junction bases not matched to a gene: 2. Germline CDR1 SGHDT, CDR2 YYEEEE.

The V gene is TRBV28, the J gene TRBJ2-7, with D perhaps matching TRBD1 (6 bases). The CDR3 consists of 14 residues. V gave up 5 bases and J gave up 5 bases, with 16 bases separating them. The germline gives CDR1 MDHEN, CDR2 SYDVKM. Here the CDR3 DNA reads TGTGCCAGCAGTCCCTCACACAGGGCCCACGAGCAGTACTTC. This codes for CASSPSHRAHEQYF.

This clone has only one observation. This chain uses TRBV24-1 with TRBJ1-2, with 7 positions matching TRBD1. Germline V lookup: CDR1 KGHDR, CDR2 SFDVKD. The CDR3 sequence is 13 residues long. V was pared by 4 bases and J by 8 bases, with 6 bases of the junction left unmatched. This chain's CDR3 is CATSETGDSGYTF. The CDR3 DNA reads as TGTGCCACCAGTGAAACAGGGGATTCGGGCTACACCTTC.

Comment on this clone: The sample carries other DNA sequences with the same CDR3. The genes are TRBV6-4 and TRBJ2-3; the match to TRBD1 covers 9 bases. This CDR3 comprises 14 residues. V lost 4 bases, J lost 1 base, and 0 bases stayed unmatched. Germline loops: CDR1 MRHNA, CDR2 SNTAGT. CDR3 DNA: TGTGCCAGCAGTGGGACAGGGGGCACAGATACGCAGTATTTT. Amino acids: CASSGTGGTDTQYF.

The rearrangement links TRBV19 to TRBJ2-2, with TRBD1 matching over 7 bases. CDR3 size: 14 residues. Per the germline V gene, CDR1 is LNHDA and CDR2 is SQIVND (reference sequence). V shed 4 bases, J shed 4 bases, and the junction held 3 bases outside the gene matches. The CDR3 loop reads CASSSPGGTGELFF. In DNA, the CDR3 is TGTGCCAGTAGTAGTCCAGGGGGCACCGGGGAGCTGTTTTTT.

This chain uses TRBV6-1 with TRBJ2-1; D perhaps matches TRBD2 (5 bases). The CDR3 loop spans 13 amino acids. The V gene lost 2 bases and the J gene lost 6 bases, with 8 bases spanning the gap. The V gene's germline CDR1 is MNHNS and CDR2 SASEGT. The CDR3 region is CASSEISVNEQFF. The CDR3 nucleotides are TGTGCCAGCAGTGAAATTAGCGTCAATGAGCAGTTCTTC.

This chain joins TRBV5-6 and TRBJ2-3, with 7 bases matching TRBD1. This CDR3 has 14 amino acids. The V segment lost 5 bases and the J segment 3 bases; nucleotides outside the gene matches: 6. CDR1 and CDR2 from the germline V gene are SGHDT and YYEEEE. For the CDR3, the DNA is TGTGCCAGCAGAAGTAGGGGGCAGACAGATACGCAGTATTTT. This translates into CASRSRGQTDTQYF.